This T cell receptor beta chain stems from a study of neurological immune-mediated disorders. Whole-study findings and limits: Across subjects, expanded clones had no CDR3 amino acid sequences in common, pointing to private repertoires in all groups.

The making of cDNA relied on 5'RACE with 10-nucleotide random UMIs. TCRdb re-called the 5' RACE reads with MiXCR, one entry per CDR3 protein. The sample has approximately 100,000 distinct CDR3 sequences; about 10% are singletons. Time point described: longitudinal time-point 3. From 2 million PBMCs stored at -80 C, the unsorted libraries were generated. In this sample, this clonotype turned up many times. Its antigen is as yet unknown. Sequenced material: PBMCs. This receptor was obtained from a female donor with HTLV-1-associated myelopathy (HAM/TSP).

CDR3 sequence: CASNDRGSWRTQYF. The CDR3 region has the DNA TGCGCCAGCAACGACAGGGGCTCCTGGCGGACCCAGTACTTC. J is TRBJ2-5 and V is TRBV10-2; 8 positions match TRBD1. V dropped 7 bases and J dropped 7; count of bases not matched to a gene: 11. This CDR3 is built from 14 residues. Germline V gene data show CDR1 as WSHSY and CDR2 as SAAADI.